This TCR beta chain was identified during a study of T cell responses to AZD1222 COVID-19 vaccine. Whole-study findings and limits: Most donors were white British, females outnumbered males, and clonal diversity was possibly underestimated. CD4 TCRs covered the whole spike, strongest at regions 160-218 and 743-854.

Looked up from germline, CDR1 is LGHNA and CDR2 is YNFKEQ. The CDR3 loop spans 12 amino acids. V lost 1 base to trimming and J lost 2 bases, with 3 bases between them. About this clone itself: Its cognate antigen is unknown.

Data came from immunoSEQ multiplex PCR; TCRdb stores just in-frame clones and leaves some out. This sample yields some 120,000 clones, of which roughly 85% are seen a single time; roughly 3.7% belongs to the top ten. The sequences come from peripheral blood, collected on day 0 of MenACWY control vaccination. This clonotype was obtained from an adult in good health. The chain links TRBV4-2 to TRBJ2-7, with D unclear. The CDR3 DNA reads as TGTGCCAGCAGCCAAGGGACCTACGAGCAGTACTTC. Its translation is CASSQGTYEQYF.